This T cell receptor (beta chain) was captured by sequencing in a study of cytomegalovirus exposure and HLA in healthy donors. General observations from the study: Later analysis showed most CMV-associated TCR beta chains appearing HLA-restricted. Available immune exposure information covered CMV serostatus only.

The length of the CDR3 is 15 residues. CDR1 LNHDA and CDR2 SQIVND come from the germline V gene (reference sequence). V was trimmed by 3 bases and J by 0 bases, leaving 10 bases between them. Amplification used 60 Vbeta primers and 13 Jbeta primers. Here immunoSEQ multiplex PCR was the method, and the copy in TCRdb shows in-frame clones only, minus some. The sample has roughly 150,000 clones, 78% seen once. The count of this clone is one. Its antigen is unidentified. The sequenced material came from PBMCs. The rearrangement links TRBV19 to TRBJ2-3; D might be TRBD1 (5 bases). This TCR was sampled from a woman aged 40 to 49 in good health and CMV-seropositive. CDR3 sequence (DNA): TGTGCCAGTAGTATCTCCTGGGGCAGCACAGATACGCAGTATTTT. Translated: CASSISWGSTDTQYF.